This T cell receptor (beta chain) was retrieved from a study of a mutant IDH1 vaccine in newly diagnosed glioma (dated by TCRdb to the early 2020s). With regard to the full study: Patients received eight vaccinations in weeks 1, 3, 5, 7, 11, 15, 19 and 23, corresponding to visits V03 through V10. Vaccination was initiated 4-6 weeks after radiotherapy alone, or concurrently with temozolomide cycles in the chemotherapy-containing groups. Of the roughly 31 treated patients, about 62% were male and 37.5% were female, and the mean age was 40.4 years. Prior to enrollment, standard therapy consisting of radiotherapy alone, temozolomide alone, or radiochemotherapy with temozolomide had been administered to patients, with the combination being received by most patients. Peripheral blood samples were drawn at six visits, namely V03 (baseline), V05, V07, V10, V12 and V13. For exploratory analyses, about two dozen treated patients had longitudinal TCRB deep sequencing done wherever samples were available.

Results the study describes overall, beyond this receptor: Pseudoprogression appeared unrelated to alterations in the top peripheral T cell clonotypes detected by TCRB sequencing. Availability determined which PBMC samples were chosen for TCRB deep sequencing. Across multiple MHC alleles, vaccine-induced immune responses were seen in about 93% of patients. The authors stated that sample limitations prevented analyses of patient blood samples from being reproduced.

In regard to this clone: Its cognate antigen has yet to be identified. No clone much larger than this one lies a single base away; base qualities are absent.

Germline trimming amounts to 1 base on V and 4 bases on J, with 5 as the count of junction bases outside the gene matches. Counted from cysteine to phenylalanine, this CDR3 has 15 amino acids. The read is trimmed to its CDR3 DNA, 45 bases read in frame from base 1. From a lookup of the germline V gene, CDR1 and CDR2 are SNHLY and FYNNEI. The sample's time point label is to be understood as: week 5, during vaccination. Each vaccine dose was 300 ug of a 20-mer mutant IDH1 peptide in Montanide, given subcutaneously with topical imiquimod. The donors had newly diagnosed IDH1-mutant astrocytomas of WHO grade 3 or 4 that showed loss of nuclear ATRX. The samples were drawn from NOA16, a multicentre, single-arm, open-label phase I trial in Germany that tested a mutant IDH1 peptide vaccine in humans for the first time. Genomic DNA for TCRB sequencing was isolated from EDTA blood with the DNeasy Blood and Tissue Kit.

The library came from the immunoSEQ multiplex PCR assay. Rearranged TCR beta chain sequences were amplified using the hsTCRB Kit according to the manufacturer's protocol. Sequencing of TCRB libraries was carried out on an Illumina MiSeq. On the study's bioinformatics: The proprietary platform of the kit vendor was used for demultiplexing, trimming and gene mapping. Here the immuneACCESS table is served through TCRdb, limited to in-frame sequences with V and J called. Missing clones are a known gap in these copies; in checked studies unresolved V genes cover under half, and the rest lacks a known reason. That table supplies the V and J calls and clone size; D and trimming were determined from the DNA. Counted in this sample were some 51,000 clones; about three quarters of them appeared once. Around 4.9% of the sample comes from the top ten.

Material: PBMCs, obtained from a glioma patient whose treatment included an IDH1 peptide vaccine. The TCR comes from a man aged 50-60 years with glioma. Here the chain combines TRBV2 and TRBJ2-3; TRBD1 lines up with 7 middle nucleotides. At the DNA level, the sequence is TGTGCCAGCAGTGAAGAGAGGGGGCGGGCAGATACGCAGTATTTT. It is translated as CASSEERGRADTQYF.